Listed here are 9 T cell receptor beta chains from one sample, sequenced in a study of T cell responses to AZD1222 COVID-19 vaccine (dated by TCRdb to the early 2020s). Interpreted using the paper, the time point label stands for: baseline before first vaccination. The method was the immunoSEQ multiplex PCR assay. TCRdb mirrors the immuneACCESS table, restricted to in-frame sequences. Some clones are absent from its copies; in checked studies, under half trace to an unresolved V gene, and the reason for the others is unknown. The sample table lists 100,000 to 150,000 clones, roughly 88% of them with a count of one. The ten largest clones capture under 9% of the sample. The sequencing used peripheral blood, collected on day 0 of AZD1222 vaccination. The receptors stem from an adult in good health.

The chain uses TRBV4-1 and TRBJ2-7; D unclear. The CDR3 contains 16 residues. The germline V gene encodes CDR1 MGHRA and CDR2 YSYEKL. Trimming pared 4 bases from V and 2 bases from J, leaving 18 bases between. CDR3 sequence (DNA): TGCGCCAGCAGCCTGTTTGTGGGCCTCCGAGCCTACGAGCAGTACTTC. Its protein is CASSLFVGLRAYEQYF.

This CDR3 is CASTRTGGIEGTEAFF. The CDR3 nucleotides read TGTGCCAGCACCCGGACAGGGGGCATAGAAGGGACTGAAGCTTTCTTT. The chain couples TRBV3-1 (or the pseudogene TRBV3-2) to TRBJ1-1; 11 positions agree with TRBD1. Germline V lookup: CDR1 LGHDT, CDR2 YNNKEL (reference sequence). CDR3 size: 16 residues. The junction had 12 bases not matched to a gene; V was cut back by 7 bases and J by 5 bases.

This clone was recorded once. This chain connects TRBV9 to TRBJ1-2, with D uncertain. Germline CDR1 and CDR2: SGDLS and YYNGEE. Trimming pared 0 bases from V and 4 bases from J, leaving 7 bases between. The CDR3 totals 13 residues. The chain's CDR3 is CASSVGGIYGYTF. CDR3 DNA: TGTGCCAGCAGCGTAGGAGGGATCTATGGCTACACCTTC.

The genes are TRBV27 and TRBJ2-3; 13 bases are shared with TRBD2. Germline assignment: CDR1 MNHEY and CDR2 SMNVEV (reference sequence). J lost 3 bases, V lost 4 bases, and 4 bases had no gene match. The CDR3 consists of 16 residues. As DNA, the CDR3 is TGTGCCAGCAGTTCTGGACTAGCGGGAGTTACAGATACGCAGTATTTT. Protein product: CASSSGLAGVTDTQYF.

The chain has TRBV6-5 and TRBJ2-7; 11 positions agree with TRBD1. This CDR3 is built from 15 residues. CDR1 is MNHEY and CDR2 is SVGAGI in the germline V gene. V lost 7 bases, J lost 5 bases, and 10 bases stayed unmatched. The CDR3 protein is CASNPGTGGVDEQYF. CDR3 sequence (DNA): TGTGCCAGCAACCCTGGGACAGGGGGGGTTGACGAGCAGTACTTC.

This clone came up once. The chain employs TRBV7-2 and TRBJ2-3, with no clear D. Trimming stripped 2 bases from V and 7 bases from J, with 13 bases between. CDR3 length: 14 amino acids. The germline gives CDR1 SGHTA, CDR2 FQGNSA. In DNA, the CDR3 is TGTGCCAGCAGCTTATACTCCCCGACGAATACGCAGTATTTT. It specifies CASSLYSPTNTQYF.

The V and J genes are TRBV5-1 and TRBJ2-2; D is uncertain. The CDR3 has 14 amino acids. Germline CDR1 reads SGHRS; CDR2 reads YFSETQ. The V and J ends lost 6 bases and 4 bases respectively, with 13 bases between them. The DNA for the CDR3 is TGCGCCAGCAACCCAGGCGGAGTCACCGGGGAGCTGTTTTTT. This encodes CASNPGGVTGELFF.

The gene calls are TRBV9 and TRBJ1-3; D not resolved. V lost 4 bases and J lost 0, with 11 bases in between. Germline values: CDR1 SGDLS, CDR2 YYNGEE. The CDR3 is made up of 15 amino acids. Here the CDR3 DNA reads TGTGCCAGCAGCCCAACGGTTAGCTCTGGAAACACCATATATTTT. Translated, it gives CASSPTVSSGNTIYF. The variable domain in full, completed from reference TRBV9 and TRBJ1-3, reads DSGVTQTPKHLITATGQRVTLRCSPRSGDLSVYWYQQSLDQGLQFLIQYYNGEERAKGNILERFSAQQFPDLHSELNLSSLELGDSALYFCASSPTVSSGNTIYFGEGSWLTVV.

V gene TRBV6-4 combines with J gene TRBJ2-2; D is ambiguous. Looked up from germline, CDR1 is MRHNA and CDR2 is SNTAGT. The germline V and J ends were trimmed by 6 bases and 1 base, with 6 bases remaining between them. CDR3 length: 13 amino acids. CDR3 nucleotides: TGTGCCAGCAGCTCAGAGAACACCGGGGAGCTGTTTTTT. It encodes CASSSENTGELFF.